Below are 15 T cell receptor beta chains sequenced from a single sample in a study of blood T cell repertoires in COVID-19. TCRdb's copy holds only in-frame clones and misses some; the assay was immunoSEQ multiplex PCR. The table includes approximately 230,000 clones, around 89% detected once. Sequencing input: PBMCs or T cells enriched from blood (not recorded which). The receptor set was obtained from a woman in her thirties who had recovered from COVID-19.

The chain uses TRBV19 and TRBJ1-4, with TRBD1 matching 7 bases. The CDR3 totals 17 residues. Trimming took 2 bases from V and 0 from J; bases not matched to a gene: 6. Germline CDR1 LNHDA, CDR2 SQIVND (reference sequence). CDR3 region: CASSIPGQASTNEKLFF. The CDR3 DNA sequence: TGTGCCAGTAGTATACCCGGACAGGCCTCAACTAATGAAAAACTGTTTTTT.

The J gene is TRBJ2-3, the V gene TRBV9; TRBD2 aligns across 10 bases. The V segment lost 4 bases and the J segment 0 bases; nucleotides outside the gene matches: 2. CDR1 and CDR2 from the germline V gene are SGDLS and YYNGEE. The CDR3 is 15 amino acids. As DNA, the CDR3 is TGTGCCAGCAGCATACTAGCGGGAAGCACAGATACGCAGTATTTT. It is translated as CASSILAGSTDTQYF.

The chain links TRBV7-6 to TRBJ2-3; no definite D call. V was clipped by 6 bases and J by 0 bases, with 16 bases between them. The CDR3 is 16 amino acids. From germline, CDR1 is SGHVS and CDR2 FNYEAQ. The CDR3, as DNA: TGTGCCAGCAGTTTGGGCCCCGCTGGGAGCACAGATACGCAGTATTTT. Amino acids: CASSLGPAGSTDTQYF.

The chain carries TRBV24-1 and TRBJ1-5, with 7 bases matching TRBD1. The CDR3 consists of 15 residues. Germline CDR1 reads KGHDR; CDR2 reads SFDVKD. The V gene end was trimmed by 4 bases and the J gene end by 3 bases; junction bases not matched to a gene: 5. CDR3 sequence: CATSDSQGYNQPQHF. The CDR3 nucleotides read TGTGCCACCAGTGACTCACAGGGGTACAATCAGCCCCAGCATTTT.

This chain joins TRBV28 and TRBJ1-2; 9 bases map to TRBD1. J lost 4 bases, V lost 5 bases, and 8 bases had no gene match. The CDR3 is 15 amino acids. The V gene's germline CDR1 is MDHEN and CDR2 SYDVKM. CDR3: CASSRNRGLTYGYTF. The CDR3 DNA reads TGTGCCAGCAGTCGGAACAGGGGGCTTACCTATGGCTACACCTTC.

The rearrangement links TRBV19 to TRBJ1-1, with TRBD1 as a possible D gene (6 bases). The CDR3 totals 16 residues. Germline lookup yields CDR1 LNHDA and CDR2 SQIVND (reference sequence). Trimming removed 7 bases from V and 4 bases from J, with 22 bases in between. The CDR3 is CASTPLDRIFTTEAFF. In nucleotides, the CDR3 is TGTGCCAGTACCCCGCTGGACAGAATTTTCACCACTGAAGCTTTCTTT.

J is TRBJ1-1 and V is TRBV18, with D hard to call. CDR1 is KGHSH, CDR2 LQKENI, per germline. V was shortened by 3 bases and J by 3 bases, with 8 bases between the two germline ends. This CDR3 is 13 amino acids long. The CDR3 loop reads CASSPPRDTEAFF. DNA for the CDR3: TGTGCCAGCTCACCCCCACGGGACACTGAAGCTTTCTTT. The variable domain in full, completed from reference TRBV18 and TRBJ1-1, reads NAGVMQNPRHLVRRRGQEARLRCSPMKGHSHVYWYRQLPEEGLKFMVYLQKENIIDESGMPKERFSAEFPKEGPSILRIQQVVRGDSAAYFCASSPPRDTEAFFGQGTRLTVV.

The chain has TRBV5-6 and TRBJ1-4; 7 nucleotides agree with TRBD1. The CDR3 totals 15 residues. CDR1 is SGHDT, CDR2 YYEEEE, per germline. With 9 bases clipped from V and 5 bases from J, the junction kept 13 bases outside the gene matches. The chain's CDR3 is CATGLKGQRNEKLFF. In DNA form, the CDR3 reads TGTGCCACCGGACTGAAGGGACAGAGAAATGAAAAACTGTTTTTT.

CDR3 sequence (DNA): TGTGCCAGCAGTTTCGGGACAGGGTACTCTGAAGCTTTCTTT. It codes for CASSFGTGYSEAFF. The J gene is TRBJ1-1, the V gene TRBV27, with TRBD1 matching over 9 bases. This CDR3 is built from 14 residues. V was pared by 3 bases and J by 6 bases, with 5 bases of the junction left unmatched. The V gene's germline CDR1 is MNHEY and CDR2 SMNVEV (reference sequence).

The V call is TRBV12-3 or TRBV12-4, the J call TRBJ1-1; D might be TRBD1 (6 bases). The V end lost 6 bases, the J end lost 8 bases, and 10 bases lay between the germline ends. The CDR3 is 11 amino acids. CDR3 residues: CASRNTGEAFF. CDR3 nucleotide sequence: TGTGCCAGCAGGAATACAGGGGAAGCTTTCTTT.

Here the CDR3 reads CASSINGAEFSYEQYF. In DNA form, the CDR3 reads TGTGCCAGTAGTATAAATGGAGCCGAATTCTCCTACGAGCAGTACTTC. This chain links TRBV19 with TRBJ2-7; D remains unclear. Trimming stripped 2 bases from V and 0 bases from J, with 14 bases between. Germline V gene data show CDR1 as LNHDA and CDR2 as SQIVND (reference sequence). CDR3 length: 16 amino acids.

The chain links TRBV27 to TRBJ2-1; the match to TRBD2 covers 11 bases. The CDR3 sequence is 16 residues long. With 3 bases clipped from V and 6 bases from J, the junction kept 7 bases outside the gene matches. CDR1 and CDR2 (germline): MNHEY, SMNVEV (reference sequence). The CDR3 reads CASSFQLAGAFNEQFF. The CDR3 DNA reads TGTGCCAGCAGTTTCCAACTAGCGGGAGCTTTCAATGAGCAGTTCTTC.

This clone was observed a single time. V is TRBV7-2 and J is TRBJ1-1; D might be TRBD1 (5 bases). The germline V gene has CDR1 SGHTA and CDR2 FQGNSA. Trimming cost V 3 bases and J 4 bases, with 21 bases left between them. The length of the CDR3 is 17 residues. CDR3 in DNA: TGTGCCAGCAGCTTTGGATTGTCAGTAAGCAGGGCCACTGAAGCTTTCTTT. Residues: CASSFGLSVSRATEAFF. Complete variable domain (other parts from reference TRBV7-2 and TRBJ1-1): GAGVSQSPSNKVTEKGKDVELRCDPISGHTALYWYRQSLGQGLEFLIYFQGNSAPDKSGLPSDRFSAERTGGSVSTLTIQRTQQEDSAVYLCASSFGLSVSRATEAFFGQGTRLTVV.

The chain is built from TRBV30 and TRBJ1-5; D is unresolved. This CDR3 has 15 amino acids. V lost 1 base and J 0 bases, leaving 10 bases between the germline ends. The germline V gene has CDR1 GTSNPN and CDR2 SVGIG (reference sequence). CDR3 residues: CAWSEAAYSNQPQHF. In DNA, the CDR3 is TGTGCCTGGAGTGAAGCGGCGTATAGCAATCAGCCCCAGCATTTT. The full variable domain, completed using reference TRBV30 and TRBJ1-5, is SQTIHQWPATLVQPVGSPLSLECTVEGTSNPNLYWYRQAAGRGLQLLFYSVGIGQISSEVPQNLSASRPQDRQFILSSKKLLLSDSGFYLCAWSEAAYSNQPQHFGDGTRLSIL.

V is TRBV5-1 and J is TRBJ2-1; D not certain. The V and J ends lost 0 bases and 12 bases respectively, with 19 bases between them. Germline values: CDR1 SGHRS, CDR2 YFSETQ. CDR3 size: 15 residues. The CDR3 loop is CASSLATSREESQFF. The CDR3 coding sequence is TGCGCCAGCAGCTTGGCGACCTCACGAGAGGAATCGCAGTTCTTC.